This T cell receptor beta chain was identified during a study of T cells in tumors after PD-1 blockade. Sequenced by immunoSEQ multiplex PCR; TCRdb stores in-frame clones only, minus some. Among approximately 8,100 clones listed, roughly 69% were seen once. In this sample, this clone turned up a few times. No antigen is known for it. Before and after PD-1 blockade, biopsies were collected from the same primary tumor site. CDR3 length: 15 amino acids. From germline, CDR1 is SGHTS and CDR2 YDEGEE. V was clipped by 4 bases and J by 0 bases; unmatched bases: 4. Study-wide findings and caveats: Some novel exhausted tumor clones appeared in pre-treatment blood, suggesting peripheral recruitment.

The material sequenced was tumor tissue, taken after anti-PD-1 treatment. V and J are TRBV5-8 and TRBJ2-1, with TRBD1 matching 7 bases. The receptor was isolated from a human donor with basal cell carcinoma. This CDR3 is CASSIGQASYNEQFF. The DNA of the CDR3 is TGTGCCAGCAGCATCGGACAGGCCTCCTACAATGAGCAGTTCTTC.